This TCR beta chain is drawn from a study of blood T cell repertoires in COVID-19 (dated by TCRdb to the early 2020s). Regarding the research as a whole: Collaborator samples came from the United States, Italy and Spain and covered acute and convalescent phases of COVID-19. The material from the prospective study consisted of cDNA or gDNA derived from T cells, B-cell-depleted T cells, or PBMCs. Deeply sampled blood TCRbeta repertoires from subjects exposed to, actively infected with, or recovered from COVID-19 were included in the dataset. A freely available public database, intended as a resource for researchers studying the immune response to SARS-CoV-2, is where the repertoires were released. Samples were obtained from the ongoing ImmuneRACE study (first 160 participants) and from 1,000 to 1,500 subjects provided by 6 global collaborators. A de-identified subject ID, COVID-19 status, age in years and sex were almost always included in the sample metadata. HLA class I and class II types, where available, came from metadata supplied by the sample provider rather than from assay-based typing. What the research found in general, with its limitations: Clinical and demographic metadata were provided uncurated, with the amount varying by source and participant.

TCRbeta CDR3 regions were amplified from genomic DNA using the immunoSEQ Assay, a bias-controlled multiplex PCR. As for the authors' bioinformatics: The number of nucleated cells in each sample was estimated by amplification of reference gene primers within the assay. To quantify the absolute abundance of each unique TCRbeta CDR3 rearrangement, sequence reads were collapsed and filtered. For each sample, productive Simpson clonality was calculated as the square root of Simpson's diversity index over productive rearrangements. As stored in TCRdb, this immuneACCESS dataset retains in-frame rearrangements with V and J assigned. A fraction of the clones does not appear; measured against another copy, unresolved V genes explain less than half of the discrepancy, and the remainder lacks a known reason. V and J calls and clone size follow that table, whereas D and trimming were derived from the DNA. Within this sample are 250,000 to 350,000 clones, with 80% to 90% of them counted one time only. The ten largest clones take up 3.5% to 4.5% of the sample.

CDR1 SGHAT and CDR2 FQNNGV are derived from the germline V gene. Deletion took 5 bases off V and 9 bases off J, with a span of 26 bases between the germline ends. The CDR3, cysteine through phenylalanine, is 18 amino acids long. Only CDR3 DNA remains: 54 bases, in frame from the first base. With respect to this clone: Its specific antigen is unknown. There are no base qualities to consult, and no much larger clone falls within one base.

Enrolling through a virtual design, the prospective study's participants ranged in age from roughly 18 to 100 years and lived across roughly 24 United States geographic areas. To assign participants to cohorts, the prospective study relied on clinical history that participants themselves reported in a screening survey and a study questionnaire. Recovered participants in ImmuneRACE Cohort 3 were defined as having two consecutive negative NP/OP PCR tests, clearance from a healthcare professional, or resolution of symptoms. In the prospective study, whole blood, serum and a nasopharyngeal or oropharyngeal swab were collected from each participant by mobile phlebotomists. Over a roughly 2-month period, participants in the prospective study had the option of providing additional blood draws and questionnaires. Before DNA extraction, prospective study blood samples were shipped either frozen or at room temperature.

The sequence derives from a woman in her twenties or thirties who had recovered from COVID-19. The chain uses TRBV11-2 and TRBJ1-6, with no D gene named confidently. Sequenced material: PBMCs or T cells enriched from blood (not recorded which). CDR3 protein: CASSQLAQVWVDFSPLHF. Here is the DNA: TGTGCCAGCAGCCAACTGGCGCAGGTATGGGTGGATTTTTCACCCCTCCACTTT. Joined to the reference TRBV11-2 and TRBJ1-6 proteins, this CDR3 gives the full variable domain: EAGVAQSPRYKIIEKRQSVAFWCNPISGHATLYWYQQILGQGPKLLIQFQNNGVVDDSQLPKDRFSAERLKGVDSTLKIQPAKLEDSAVYLCASSQLAQVWVDFSPLHFGNGTRLTVT.